This TCR beta chain was identified in a study of identical twins. Study findings and constraints: Among monozygotic twins, out-of-frame TCR alpha sharing exceeded what models predicted.

On this clonotype: Its antigen is still unknown.

From the 5' RACE reads, TCRdb called clonotypes with MiXCR, one entry per CDR3 protein. The data hold 400,000 to 550,000 distinct CDR3 sequences, with approximately 24% observed a single time. CDR1 is LGHDT, CDR2 YNNKEL, per germline (reference sequence). Trimming stripped 3 bases from V and 4 bases from J, with 17 bases between. CDR3 length equals 16 residues. The sample was also reused in another study, on T cells expressing NK-cell markers.

This sequence was found in a woman under 30 in good health. V is TRBV3-1 and J is TRBJ2-3; D remains unclear. The sequenced material came from CD4+ T cells sorted from blood. CDR3: CASSHLTSGIADTQYF. The CDR3 DNA follows: TGTGCCAGCAGCCACTTGACCTCTGGGATCGCAGATACGCAGTATTTT.